The clone carrying this T cell receptor beta chain was observed a few times. This specimen belongs to a study of blood T cell repertoires in COVID-19. Study summary: Spain, Italy and the United States supplied samples that represented acute and convalescent COVID-19. Sources were T cells, B-cell-depleted T cells, or PBMCs; the material itself was cDNA or gDNA.

In the authors' workflow: Reference gene primer amplification in the assay estimated nucleated cell counts. Produced via immunoSEQ multiplex PCR; TCRdb's table is partial and in-frame only. V and J calls and clone size are copied from that table; D and trimming were computed from the DNA. Of about 250,000 clones listed, roughly 86% are singletons. Germline loops: CDR1 MNHEY, CDR2 SVGAGI. CDR3 length equals 14 residues. Trimming removed 3 bases from V and 4 bases from J, with 9 bases in between. This clonotype originated in a woman under 40 with acute COVID-19. The specimen sequenced was PBMCs or T cells enriched from blood (not recorded which). The chain carries TRBV6-5 and TRBJ1-4, with D possibly TRBD1 on 6 matching bases. The CDR3 DNA reads as TGTGCCAGCAGTTATACAGGGTATAATGAAAAACTGTTTTTT. Residues: CASSYTGYNEKLFF.